The 30 T cell receptor beta chains in this list originate from one sample, sequenced in a study of blood T cells in healthy people across ages. A sample-barcoded 5' primer and a J-beta primer mix were used in a second PCR of about 7 to 12 cycles. TCRdb reprocessed the 5' RACE reads via MiXCR and lists one record per CDR3 protein. This sample yields about 680,000 distinct CDR3 sequences, of which approximately 49% are seen a single time; roughly 30% belongs to the top ten. Sequencing was done on a sample of blood. Every receptor here comes from a woman aged 55 to 70 in good health.

This sequence joins TRBV6-2 or TRBV6-3 and TRBJ1-6; D is unresolved. Germline-derived CDR1 and CDR2 are MNHEY and SVGEGT. The CDR3 is 12 residues long. The V end lost 1 base, the J end lost 15 bases, and 10 bases lay between the germline ends. CDR3 loop: CASSYWAPLLHF. Written as DNA, the CDR3 is TGTGCCAGCAGTTACTGGGCGCCGCTCCTCCACTTT.

This sequence joins TRBV4-3 and TRBJ2-3; D unclear. This CDR3 comprises 20 residues. Germline loops: CDR1 LGHNA, CDR2 YSLEER. Trimming stripped 0 bases from V and 6 bases from J, with 28 bases between. CDR3 bases: TGCGCCAGCAGCCAAGAAGCTACCCGGATCGGCCTACATCGAATGGATACGCAGTATTTT. This gives the protein CASSQEATRIGLHRMDTQYF.

The chain has TRBV4-3 and TRBJ2-1, with 10 bases fitting TRBD2. This CDR3 is built from 16 residues. The V gene end was trimmed by 0 bases and the J gene end by 7 bases; junction bases not matched to a gene: 6. Germline loops: CDR1 LGHNA, CDR2 YSLEER. This CDR3 reads CASSQDWLAGVNEQFF. The CDR3 DNA reads TGCGCCAGCAGCCAAGATTGGCTAGCGGGAGTTAATGAGCAGTTCTTC.

The chain joins TRBV9 to TRBJ1-1; TRBD1 agrees at 8 bases. The CDR3 contains 16 residues. Germline V gives CDR1 SGDLS, CDR2 YYNGEE. V trimming: 4 bases; J trimming: 6 bases; junction bases outside the gene matches: 14. CDR3 amino acids: CASSSSRTGNRAEAFF. CDR3 DNA: TGTGCCAGCAGCTCCTCGAGGACAGGGAACCGGGCTGAAGCTTTCTTT.

This clonotype was detected only a few times. The rearrangement links TRBV20-1 to TRBJ2-4; the match to TRBD2 covers 8 bases. This CDR3 has 13 amino acids. Losses at the gene ends were 3 bases for V and 6 bases for J; bases not matched to a gene: 4. CDR1 DFQATT and CDR2 SNEGSKA come from the germline V gene (reference sequence). CDR3 sequence reads: CSASGRASNIQYF. DNA for the CDR3: TGCAGTGCTAGCGGGAGGGCCTCAAACATTCAGTACTTC.

The V call is TRBV29-1, the J call TRBJ2-1, with 10 bases aligning to TRBD1. Trimming removed 0 bases from V and 2 bases from J; junction bases left unmatched: 4. The length of the CDR3 is 16 residues. Germline V lookup: CDR1 SQVTM, CDR2 ANQGSEA. This chain's CDR3 is CSVEEGTGDTYNEQFF. The CDR3 nucleotides are TGCAGCGTTGAAGAAGGGACAGGGGATACCTACAATGAGCAGTTCTTC.

This clonotype was detected only a few times. The J gene is TRBJ2-1, the V gene TRBV4-2, with TRBD2 matching 10 bases. The end of the DNA aligns better with TRBJ2-7, so the J call may be wrong. CDR1 is LGHNA, CDR2 YNFKEQ, per germline. The CDR3 contains 16 residues. The CDR3 nucleotides are TGTGCCAGCAGCGAAAGGACTAGCGGCTCCTACAATGAGCAGTACTTC. Encoded protein: CASSERTSGSYNEQYF.

The table lists this clonotype with many counts. V gene TRBV20-1 combines with J gene TRBJ1-4; 8 bases map to TRBD1. Trimming cost V 6 bases and J 7 bases; bases outside gene matches: 13. CDR1 DFQATT and CDR2 SNEGSKA come from the germline V gene (reference sequence). The CDR3 length is 15 residues. Here the CDR3 DNA reads TGCAGTGCACAAAAAGGGACAGGCTCCCGTGAAAAACTGTTTTTT. It encodes CSAQKGTGSREKLFF.

The rearrangement joins TRBV2 to TRBJ1-2, with a weak D call TRBD1 (6 bases). The germline gives CDR1 SNHLY, CDR2 FYNNEI. The V end lost 6 bases, the J end lost 8 bases, and 13 bases lay between the germline ends. The CDR3 is 12 residues long. CDR3 sequence: CASRDSLRGYTF. Here the CDR3 DNA reads TGTGCCAGCAGGGACAGCTTAAGGGGCTACACCTTC. The whole variable domain, remainder taken from reference TRBV2 and TRBJ1-2, is EPEVTQTPSHQVTQMGQEVILRCVPISNHLYFYWYRQILGQKVEFLVSFYNNEISEKSEIFDDQFSVERPDGSNFTLKIRSTKLEDSAMYFCASRDSLRGYTFGSGTRLTVV.

Here the CDR3 reads CASSLSGTGIQNIQYF. The CDR3, as DNA: TGTGCCAGCAGCTTATCCGGGACAGGGATCCAAAACATTCAGTACTTC. This sequence joins TRBV7-2 and TRBJ2-4; 9 positions match TRBD1. V gave up 2 bases and J gave up 5 bases; unmatched junction bases: 7. This CDR3 has 16 amino acids. Germline values: CDR1 SGHTA, CDR2 FQGNSA. The entire variable domain, with the rest obtained from reference TRBV7-2 and TRBJ2-4, is as follows: GAGVSQSPSNKVTEKGKDVELRCDPISGHTALYWYRQSLGQGLEFLIYFQGNSAPDKSGLPSDRFSAERTGGSVSTLTIQRTQQEDSAVYLCASSLSGTGIQNIQYFGAGTRLSVL.

This chain links TRBV20-1 with TRBJ2-5; D perhaps matches TRBD1 (5 bases). CDR3 length: 15 residues. V was clipped by 0 bases and J by 5 bases, with 16 bases between them. Germline values: CDR1 DFQATT, CDR2 SNEGSKA (reference sequence). Written as DNA, the CDR3 is TGCAGTGCTAGAGAACCTAGGGGCTATGTTGAGACCCAGTACTTC. It codes for CSAREPRGYVETQYF.

This clonotype has a single count. V and J are TRBV12-3 or TRBV12-4 and TRBJ2-5; TRBD1 agrees at 9 bases. The closer fit of TRBJ2-7 to the DNA end suggests the J call may be wrong. This CDR3 comprises 15 residues. CDR3 sequence reads: CASSYARTGVYEQYF. The CDR3 nucleotides are TGTGCCAGCAGTTATGCCCGGACAGGGGTCTACGAGCAGTACTTC.

This clonotype showed up just a few times. The chain joins TRBV29-1 to TRBJ1-4, with 7 bases identical to TRBD1. V lost 7 bases and J lost 3; bases outside the gene matches: 8. CDR1 is SQVTM and CDR2 is ANQGSEA in the germline V gene. The CDR3 totals 14 residues. The CDR3 DNA reads as TGCAGCGCACGAACAGGGGTGTCTAATGAAAAACTGTTTTTT. This encodes CSARTGVSNEKLFF.

The rearrangement links TRBV28 to TRBJ2-1, with 7 bases aligning to TRBD1. Germline V gene data show CDR1 as MDHEN and CDR2 as SYDVKM. The CDR3 is 16 amino acids. The V and J ends lost 3 bases and 12 bases, in that order; junction bases with no gene match: 17. CDR3 sequence (DNA): TGTGCCAGCAGTTTCCCCATACAGGGGCTGCCAGGGGGGCAGTTCTTC. It specifies CASSFPIQGLPGGQFF.

The sample holds a few counts of this clonotype. The chain employs TRBV7-2 and TRBJ2-7, with a possible D match to TRBD2 (6 bases). This CDR3 spans 14 amino acids. Germline V lookup: CDR1 SGHTA, CDR2 FQGNSA. V lost 5 bases, J lost 4 bases, and 15 bases lay in between. The CDR3 region has the DNA TGTGCCAGCAGCACCTCCCGGGACTTGTACGAGCAGTACTTC. Amino acid sequence: CASSTSRDLYEQYF.

This chain uses TRBV5-4 with TRBJ2-1, with 10 bases identical to TRBD2. J lost 12 bases, V lost 5 bases, and 17 bases had no gene match. CDR3 size: 16 residues. Germline V gives CDR1 SGHNT, CDR2 YYREEE (reference sequence). DNA of the CDR3: TGTGCCAGCAGTCGGGAAGGACTAGCGGAAAGGGCGGGGCAGTTCTTC. Its protein is CASSREGLAERAGQFF.

The chain joins TRBV7-2 to TRBJ2-1; D call uncertain. This CDR3 is 13 amino acids long. CDR1 and CDR2 from the germline V gene are SGHTA and FQGNSA. V lost 5 bases and J 6 bases, leaving 11 bases between the germline ends. CDR3 amino acids: CASSPGGINEQFF. CDR3 in DNA: TGTGCCAGCAGCCCAGGCGGTATCAATGAGCAGTTCTTC.

This chain uses TRBV5-6 with TRBJ2-4; D is unclear. The germline V gene has CDR1 SGHDT and CDR2 YYEEEE. Trimming cost V 0 bases and J 0 bases, with 13 bases left between them. This CDR3 has 17 residues. This CDR3 is CASSLDPAILAKNIQYF. As DNA, the CDR3 is TGTGCCAGCAGCTTGGATCCAGCGATACTAGCCAAAAACATTCAGTACTTC.

The sample holds a few counts of this clonotype. The chain uses TRBV15 and TRBJ2-7; D is ambiguous. CDR1 and CDR2 from the germline V gene are LNHNV and YYDKDF (reference sequence). V lost 0 bases and J 0 bases, leaving 9 bases between the germline ends. The CDR3 totals 15 residues. CDR3: CATSREKGFSYEQYF. The CDR3 region has the DNA TGTGCCACCAGCAGAGAGAAGGGATTCTCCTACGAGCAGTACTTC.

This chain links TRBV20-1 with TRBJ2-5; TRBD1 agrees at 8 bases. Germline assignment: CDR1 DFQATT and CDR2 SNEGSKA (reference sequence). Germline trimming cut 5 bases from V and 5 bases from J; bases unmatched to any gene: 7. The CDR3 spans 13 residues. The CDR3 loop reads CSARPGGRETQYF. CDR3 coding DNA: TGCAGTGCTCGACCAGGGGGCAGGGAGACCCAGTACTTC.

V is TRBV20-1 and J is TRBJ1-5, with D perhaps matching TRBD1 (6 bases). CDR3 size: 15 residues. Deletions cut 0 bases from V and 2 bases from J, with 11 bases between. Germline V gene data show CDR1 as DFQATT and CDR2 as SNEGSKA (reference sequence). The CDR3 sequence is CSARDFRTGNQPQHF. The CDR3 DNA is TGCAGTGCTAGAGATTTCAGGACAGGCAATCAGCCCCAGCATTTT.

The CDR3: CASSLRRTDATNYEQYF. DNA of the CDR3: TGCGCCAGCAGCTTACGCCGGACAGATGCAACGAACTACGAGCAGTACTTC. The chain uses TRBV4-1 and TRBJ2-7, with a possible D match to TRBD1 (6 bases). The CDR3 spans 17 residues. Trimming took 5 bases from V and 3 from J, leaving 23 bases between them. CDR1 and CDR2 (germline): MGHRA, YSYEKL.

The gene calls are TRBV20-1 and TRBJ2-7; the D call may be TRBD1 or TRBD2 (5 bases each). The CDR3 consists of 13 residues. Trimming cost V 4 bases and J 3 bases, with 13 bases left between them. Germline V gives CDR1 DFQATT, CDR2 SNEGSKA (reference sequence). DNA of the CDR3: TGCAGTGCTACCCGGGACCAAGTCTACGAGCAGTACTTC. This codes for CSATRDQVYEQYF.

The genes are TRBV7-3 and TRBJ2-5; 7 bases agree with TRBD2. V gave up 5 bases and J gave up 5 bases; unmatched junction bases: 14. Germline V gene sequence: CDR1 SGHTA, CDR2 FQGTGA. This CDR3 comprises 16 residues. CDR3 in amino acids: CASSPGLGTARETQYF. The DNA for the CDR3 is TGTGCCAGCAGCCCTGGACTAGGGACGGCTCGGGAGACCCAGTACTTC. Supplemented by reference TRBV7-3 and TRBJ2-5, the full variable domain reads GAGVSQTPSNKVTEKGKYVELRCDPISGHTALYWYRQSLGQGPEFLIYFQGTGAADDSGLPNDRFFAVRPEGSVSTLKIQRTERGDSAVYLCASSPGLGTARETQYFGPGTRLLVL.

The CDR3 spells CASSQGGDREKLFF. The CDR3 bases are TGCGCCAGCAGCCAAGGTGGGGATCGTGAAAAACTGTTTTTT. The chain links TRBV4-3 to TRBJ1-4; D is undetermined. CDR1 and CDR2 (germline): LGHNA, YSLEER. Trimming removed 1 base from V and 7 bases from J, with 10 bases in between. The CDR3 is 14 residues long.

This clonotype was found once. This chain connects TRBV24-1 to TRBJ2-3; TRBD2 agrees at 9 bases. V was clipped by 0 bases and J by 6 bases; unmatched bases: 6. Germline V gene sequence: CDR1 KGHDR, CDR2 SFDVKD. This CDR3 has 16 residues. The CDR3 DNA reads TGTGCCACCAGTGATTTGCGGCGGGAGGGGGGGGATACGCAGTATTTT. Its translation: CATSDLRREGGDTQYF.

J is TRBJ2-7 and V is TRBV20-1; perhaps TRBD1 as D (5 bases). Germline CDR1 is DFQATT and CDR2 is SNEGSKA (reference sequence). Trimming shortened V by 0 bases and J by 3 bases, and 9 bases separated the two germline ends. The CDR3 sequence is 13 residues long. The CDR3 region is CSAREARDYEQYF. As DNA, the CDR3 is TGCAGTGCTAGAGAGGCCAGGGACTACGAGCAGTACTTC.

The V call is TRBV10-3, the J call TRBJ1-1; 8 bases map to TRBD1. Germline CDR1 and CDR2: ENHRY and SYGVKD. After removal of 10 bases from V and 1 base from J, the junction contained 5 bases not matched to a gene. The CDR3 covers 13 residues. The CDR3 is CANSGTGNTEAFF. The CDR3, as DNA: TGTGCCAACTCCGGGACAGGGAACACTGAAGCTTTCTTT.

The rearrangement joins TRBV5-1 to TRBJ2-1, with 8 bases that match TRBD1. The CDR3 covers 16 residues. Germline V gene sequence: CDR1 SGHRS, CDR2 YFSETQ. V was pared by 4 bases and J by 6 bases, with 12 bases of the junction left unmatched. CDR3 sequence: CASSVRQGYKGNEQFF. DNA of the CDR3: TGCGCCAGCAGCGTCAGACAGGGGTACAAGGGCAATGAGCAGTTCTTC.

V and J are TRBV3-1 and TRBJ1-2, with D possibly matching TRBD1 (5 bases). The CDR3 contains 15 residues. Germline V gives CDR1 LGHDT, CDR2 YNNKEL (reference sequence). V lost 4 bases, J lost 3 bases, and 15 bases lay in between. CDR3 DNA sequence: TGTGCCAGCAGCCGGAGGGGCCAAGGGGACTATGGCTACACCTTC. Residues: CASSRRGQGDYGYTF.